The rows below give T cell receptor beta chains drawn from one sample of a study of somatic mutations in cytotoxic T cells in rheumatoid arthritis. Clones were sequenced by immunoSEQ multiplex PCR, and TCRdb holds only the in-frame ones, with some missing. The sample lists 12,000 to 15,000 clones; 70% to 85% were seen once. The specimen sequenced was CD8+ T cells sorted from blood. These receptor sequences come from an adult with rheumatoid arthritis. Both conserved end residues are part of each CDR3. A D gene is named only where the DNA matches it firmly. Clone size is given for some rows only: seen once, a few or many times, or a class if the clone is expanded.

V gene: TRBV28
clone size: NA
D gene: NA
J gene: TRBJ2-7
CDR3 protein: CASSFSRYEQYF
CDR3 DNA: TGTGCCAGCAGTTTCTCTAGGTACGAGCAGTACTTC

V gene: TRBV7-9
clone size: NA
D gene: TRBD2
J gene: TRBJ2-6
CDR3 protein: CASSLAGRGVTGANVLTF
CDR3 DNA: TGTGCCAGCAGCTTAGCGGGACGGGGGGTAACTGGGGCCAACGTCCTGACTTTC

V gene: TRBV6-1
clone size: NA
D gene: NA
J gene: TRBJ1-6
CDR3 protein: CASSEFGTYNSPLHF
CDR3 DNA: TGTGCCAGCAGTGAGTTCGGGACATATAATTCACCCCTCCACTTT

V gene: TRBV28
clone size: NA
D gene: NA
J gene: TRBJ1-1
CDR3 protein: CASSLWAPQDTEAFF
CDR3 DNA: TGTGCCAGCAGTTTATGGGCCCCCCAAGACACTGAAGCTTTCTTT

V gene: TRBV28
clone size: few
D gene: NA
J gene: TRBJ2-1
CDR3 protein: CASSLSSDYNEQFF
CDR3 DNA: TGTGCCAGCAGTTTGTCATCAGATTACAATGAGCAGTTCTTC

V gene: TRBV5-6
clone size: NA
D gene: TRBD1
J gene: TRBJ2-7
CDR3 protein: CASSPGQGSHEQYF
CDR3 DNA: TGTGCCAGCAGCCCGGGACAGGGTTCCCACGAGCAGTACTTC

V gene: TRBV7-9
clone size: few
D gene: NA
J gene: TRBJ1-1
CDR3 protein: CASSRVMNTEAFF
CDR3 DNA: TGTGCCAGCAGTCGGGTGATGAACACTGAAGCTTTCTTT

V gene: TRBV2
clone size: large
D gene: TRBD1
J gene: TRBJ1-4
CDR3 protein: CASFNFTGGNEKLFF
CDR3 DNA: TGTGCCAGTTTTAATTTCACAGGGGGTAATGAAAAACTGTTTTTT

V gene: TRBV4-1
clone size: few
D gene: NA
J gene: TRBJ1-2
CDR3 protein: CASSQGDSTAGYTF
CDR3 DNA: TGCGCCAGCAGCCAAGGTGACAGCACTGCTGGCTACACCTTC

V gene: TRBV9
clone size: few
D gene: NA
J gene: TRBJ1-4
CDR3 protein: CASSQSGTTNEKLFF
CDR3 DNA: TGTGCCAGCAGCCAATCAGGGACGACTAATGAAAAACTGTTTTTT

V gene: TRBV27
clone size: NA
D gene: TRBD1
J gene: TRBJ2-7
CDR3 protein: CASGTGHYEQYF
CDR3 DNA: TGTGCCAGTGGGACAGGGCACTACGAGCAGTACTTC

V gene: TRBV7-9
clone size: NA
D gene: TRBD1
J gene: TRBJ1-4
CDR3 protein: CASSLAEMSSDREDEKLFF
CDR3 DNA: TGTGCCAGCAGCTTAGCGGAGATGAGTTCAGACAGGGAGGATGAAAAACTGTTTTTT

V gene: TRBV4-2
clone size: NA
D gene: NA
J gene: TRBJ2-7
CDR3 protein: CASSQDLDSSYEQYF
CDR3 DNA: TGTGCCAGCAGCCAAGATCTGGACAGCTCCTACGAGCAGTACTTC

V gene: TRBV6-1
clone size: NA
D gene: NA
J gene: TRBJ2-3
CDR3 protein: CASRDIQNTDTQYF
CDR3 DNA: TGTGCCAGCCGGGACATCCAAAACACAGATACGCAGTATTTT

V gene: TRBV2
clone size: few
D gene: NA
J gene: TRBJ1-1
CDR3 protein: CASSPPENTEAFF
CDR3 DNA: TGTGCCAGCAGTCCCCCAGAGAACACTGAAGCTTTCTTT

V gene: TRBV7-9
clone size: NA
D gene: NA
J gene: TRBJ2-7
CDR3 protein: CASSLGGRYEQYF
CDR3 DNA: TGTGCCAGCAGCTTGGGGGGGCGTTACGAGCAGTACTTC

V gene: TRBV7-9
clone size: NA
D gene: NA
J gene: TRBJ1-1
CDR3 protein: CASSVVSVRYPYMNTEAFF
CDR3 DNA: TGTGCCAGCAGCGTAGTGTCGGTCCGTTACCCATACATGAACACTGAAGCTTTCTTT

V gene: TRBV9
clone size: NA
D gene: NA
J gene: TRBJ2-3
CDR3 protein: CASSVRDSTDTQYF
CDR3 DNA: TGTGCCAGCAGCGTACGGGACAGCACAGATACGCAGTATTTT

V gene: TRBV18
clone size: few
D gene: NA
J gene: TRBJ1-6
CDR3 protein: CASSAYIGDNSPLHF
CDR3 DNA: TGTGCCAGCTCTGCTTACATTGGAGATAATTCACCCCTCCACTTT

V gene: TRBV27
clone size: NA
D gene: NA
J gene: TRBJ2-7
CDR3 protein: CASSLSGTGSSYEQYF
CDR3 DNA: TGTGCCAGCAGTTTATCGGGGACGGGGAGCTCCTACGAGCAGTACTTC

V gene: TRBV29-1
clone size: NA
D gene: NA
J gene: TRBJ2-7
CDR3 protein: CSGGDSLYEQYF
CDR3 DNA: TGCAGCGGGGGGGACAGCCTCTACGAGCAGTACTTC

V gene: TRBV12-5
clone size: NA
D gene: NA
J gene: TRBJ2-1
CDR3 protein: CASGPHSNEQFF
CDR3 DNA: TGTGCTAGTGGCCCGCACAGCAATGAGCAGTTCTTC

V gene: TRBV19
clone size: NA
D gene: NA
J gene: TRBJ1-5
CDR3 protein: CASSIDRGSGQPQHF
CDR3 DNA: TGTGCCAGTAGTATAGATCGGGGGTCGGGACAGCCCCAGCATTTT

V gene: TRBV9
clone size: NA
D gene: NA
J gene: TRBJ2-1
CDR3 protein: CASSRAYEQFF
CDR3 DNA: TGTGCCAGCAGCAGGGCCTATGAGCAGTTCTTC

V gene: TRBV7-6
clone size: few
D gene: NA
J gene: TRBJ1-5
CDR3 protein: CASSLVQGSNQPQHF
CDR3 DNA: TGTGCCAGCAGCTTAGTTCAGGGCAGCAATCAGCCCCAGCATTTT

V gene: TRBV27
clone size: NA
D gene: NA
J gene: TRBJ2-5
CDR3 protein: CASSYDQETQYF
CDR3 DNA: TGTGCCAGCAGTTACGACCAAGAGACCCAGTACTTC

V gene: TRBV7-9
clone size: once
D gene: NA
J gene: TRBJ1-5
CDR3 protein: CASSSHRQPQHF
CDR3 DNA: TGTGCCAGCAGCTCCCACAGGCAGCCCCAGCATTTT

V gene: TRBV4-1
clone size: NA
D gene: NA
J gene: TRBJ2-3
CDR3 protein: CASSQDTDTQYF
CDR3 DNA: TGCGCCAGCAGCCAAGATACGGATACGCAGTATTTT

V gene: TRBV28
clone size: NA
D gene: TRBD2
J gene: TRBJ2-7
CDR3 protein: CASSLWRGGGEQYF
CDR3 DNA: TGTGCCAGCAGTTTATGGCGGGGGGGCGGGGAGCAGTACTTC

V gene: TRBV15
clone size: NA
D gene: NA
J gene: TRBJ1-1
CDR3 protein: CATSRGMDTSREAFF
CDR3 DNA: TGTGCCACCAGCAGAGGTATGGACACCTCACGTGAAGCTTTCTTT

V gene: TRBV9
clone size: NA
D gene: NA
J gene: TRBJ2-5
CDR3 protein: CASSTPEGGARETQYF
CDR3 DNA: TGTGCCAGCAGCACACCAGAGGGGGGAGCACGGGAGACCCAGTACTTC

V gene: TRBV7-9
clone size: NA
D gene: NA
J gene: TRBJ2-7
CDR3 protein: CASSLGGISYEQYF
CDR3 DNA: TGTGCCAGCAGCTTAGGAGGGATCTCCTACGAGCAGTACTTC

V gene: TRBV30
clone size: once
D gene: NA
J gene: TRBJ2-7
CDR3 protein: CAWSVGSEQYF
CDR3 DNA: TGTGCCTGGAGTGTAGGAAGTGAGCAGTACTTC

V gene: TRBV6-5
clone size: NA
D gene: NA
J gene: TRBJ1-2
CDR3 protein: CASSYLEDRHDYGYTF
CDR3 DNA: TGTGCCAGCAGTTACCTGGAGGACAGACACGACTATGGCTACACCTTC

V gene: TRBV9
clone size: NA
D gene: TRBD1
J gene: TRBJ1-2
CDR3 protein: CASSVVSGGGYTF
CDR3 DNA: TGTGCCAGCAGCGTAGTCTCAGGGGGAGGCTACACCTTC

V gene: TRBV27
clone size: NA
D gene: NA
J gene: TRBJ2-3
CDR3 protein: CASSLTPLNTQYF
CDR3 DNA: TGTGCCAGCAGTTTAACCCCGCTAAATACGCAGTATTTT

V gene: TRBV7-6
clone size: NA
D gene: TRBD1
J gene: TRBJ2-7
CDR3 protein: CASSLKTGDGEQYF
CDR3 DNA: TGTGCCAGCAGCTTAAAGACAGGGGATGGGGAGCAGTACTTC

V gene: TRBV19
clone size: NA
D gene: TRBD1
J gene: TRBJ2-7
CDR3 protein: CASSPGQGAYEQYF
CDR3 DNA: TGTGCCAGTAGCCCCGGACAGGGGGCCTACGAGCAGTACTTC

V gene: TRBV9
clone size: NA
D gene: TRBD1
J gene: TRBJ1-2
CDR3 protein: CASSTRSPGQGEFNYGYTF
CDR3 DNA: TGTGCCAGCAGCACTCGTTCCCCCGGACAGGGTGAATTTAACTATGGCTACACCTTC

V gene: TRBV27
clone size: NA
D gene: NA
J gene: TRBJ1-4
CDR3 protein: CASSFFTPKANEKLFF
CDR3 DNA: TGTGCCAGCAGTTTTTTTACTCCTAAAGCTAATGAAAAACTGTTTTTT

V gene: TRBV5-8
clone size: once
D gene: NA
J gene: TRBJ1-2
CDR3 protein: CASSLVINYGYTF
CDR3 DNA: TGTGCCAGCAGCTTGGTAATTAACTATGGCTACACCTTC

V gene: TRBV27
clone size: NA
D gene: NA
J gene: TRBJ1-6
CDR3 protein: CASSTPLMNSPLHF
CDR3 DNA: TGTGCCAGCAGTACTCCCCTAATGAATTCACCCCTCCACTTT

V gene: TRBV4-2
clone size: NA
D gene: NA
J gene: TRBJ1-5
CDR3 protein: CASSQVLGTGSRGNQPQHF
CDR3 DNA: TGTGCCAGCAGCCAAGTGCTCGGAACAGGGTCGCGGGGCAATCAGCCCCAGCATTTT